This T cell receptor beta chain was sequenced in a study of CD8+ T cells in alopecia areata. RNA was isolated and reverse transcribed to cDNA, the sequencing template. Produced via immunoSEQ multiplex PCR; TCRdb's table is partial and in-frame only. Among around 210,000 clones listed, about three fifths were seen once. Documented treatment: oral pan-JAK inhibitor, 5-10 mg twice daily. Punch biopsies of lesional scalp, plus peripheral blood, were taken from alopecia areata patients. The length of the CDR3 is 14 residues. The V gene's germline CDR1 is SGHRS and CDR2 YFSETQ. Trimming took 4 bases from V and 2 from J, leaving 11 bases between them. This clone was detected only a few times. Its antigen remains unknown. Notes on the study in general: The study found tofacitinib significantly decreased scalp clonality and expanded CD8+ clones among the top 100. Numerous clones, expanded in lesions, remained in scalp and blood during tofacitinib. For lesional scalp, especially alopecia totalis/universalis, clonality was higher than in normal scalp.

The rearrangement links TRBV5-1 to TRBJ2-3, with no clear D. The TCR originated in a human donor with alopecia areata. Material: CD4+ T cells sorted from blood, obtained at week 4, from a patient treated with tofacitinib. The DNA for the CDR3 is TGCGCCAGCAGCCCTGACACGGCCACAGATACGCAGTATTTT. Its protein product is CASSPDTATDTQYF. Supplemented by reference TRBV5-1 and TRBJ2-3, the full variable domain reads KAGVTQTPRYLIKTRGQQVTLSCSPISGHRSVSWYQQTPGQGLQFLFEYFSETQRNKGNFPGRFSGRQFSNSRSEMNVSTLELGDSALYLCASSPDTATDTQYFGPGTRLTVL.